This T cell receptor beta chain was captured by sequencing in a study of cytomegalovirus exposure and HLA in healthy donors. Study as a whole: HLA-typed donors were the source of approximately 85 million unique TCRs held in an early data release. Study-level points and caveats: In a later analysis, V- and J-gene trimming of beta chains associated with a DCLRE1C missense variant, replicated independently.

Notes on this clone: Its antigen remains unknown.

CDR3 length equals 11 residues. Use of 60 Vbeta and 13 Jbeta primers characterized the PCR. Assay: immunoSEQ multiplex PCR; the TCRdb copy retains only in-frame clones and omits some. This sample yields about 130,000 clones, of which roughly 77% are seen a single time; about 4.5% belongs to the top ten. The sample comprised PBMCs. The sequence derives from a man aged 25-40 years in good health. This chain uses TRBV21-1 with TRBJ2-1; no DNA check was done on the table's D call, TRBD2. TRBV21-1 is a pseudogene. The chain's CDR3 is CASSKSDEQFF. In DNA form, the CDR3 reads TGTGCCAGCAGCAAGAGTGATGAGCAGTTCTTC.